This T cell receptor beta chain was obtained from a study of beta chain features in type 1 diabetes. The study reverse transcribed the entire isolated RNA, so it sequenced expressed TCRB transcripts. Assay used: immunoSEQ multiplex PCR; TCRdb lists only in-frame clones, some missing. The sample yields around 500,000 clones, over 9.5% seen once. Every participating donor gave one draw, a heparinised blood sample averaging about 100 mL. A sort by CD45RO/CCR7/CD25/CD127/CD95/CD27 yielded CD4+ naive, central memory, regulatory and stem cell-like memory cells. CDR1 is SGHTA, CDR2 FQGNSA, per germline. The ends were cut back, 5 bases at V and 0 bases at J, with 3 bases in the middle. The CDR3 has 12 residues. This clone turned up a few times. The sample holds other DNA sequences that translate to the same CDR3.

The chain couples TRBV7-2 to TRBJ2-3; the D is unclear. The specimen was naive CD4+ T cells from blood. The source is a woman between 18 and 30 years old in good health. The CDR3 spells CASSASTDTQYF. Written as DNA, the CDR3 is TGTGCCAGCAGCGCTAGCACAGATACGCAGTATTTT.